A selection of T cell receptor beta chains follows, all from one sample in a study of CD8+ T cells in alopecia areata. Using immunoSEQ multiplex PCR, the repertoire was profiled, and TCRdb retains in-frame clones only, with some absent. This sample has 120,000 or so clones, with approximately 60% found just once. Material for sequencing was CD4+ T cells sorted from blood. These receptors were taken from a human donor in good health. Both conserved end residues are part of each CDR3. A D gene is named only where the DNA matches it firmly. Clone sizes are given selectively: once, few, many, or a class where the clone is expanded.

cdr3_nt	cdr3_aa	j_call	clone_size	v_call	cdr3_length	d_call
TGTGCCAGCAGTTACTCGGACAGACCCCTCCACTTT	CASSYSDRPLHF	TRBJ1-6	NA	TRBV6-5	12	NA
TGCGCCAGCAGTCACCCCTCCGCGTGGGGCGAAGAGACCCAGTACTTC	CASSHPSAWGEETQYF	TRBJ2-5	NA	TRBV23-1	16	NA
TGTGCCTGGAGTACCTGGACAGGGGCAGGCTATGGCTACACCTTC	CAWSTWTGAGYGYTF	TRBJ1-2	few	TRBV30	15	TRBD1
TGCGCCAGCAGCCAAGACCGTAGCGGGGCCCAGTACTTC	CASSQDRSGAQYF	TRBJ2-5	NA	TRBV4-1	13	TRBD2
TGTGCCAGCAGCCCGGACAGGGGAAGGGACCATGAGCAGTTCTTC	CASSPDRGRDHEQFF	TRBJ2-1	NA	TRBV7-8	15	TRBD1
TGTGCCAGCAGCTTTAACGCGGGGTCGGGGACCCAGTACTTC	CASSFNAGSGTQYF	TRBJ2-5	NA	TRBV11-2	14	NA
TGTGCCAGCAGCTACGCCCGGGACAGGGGGTCTGGCTACACCTTC	CASSYARDRGSGYTF	TRBJ1-2	NA	TRBV7-2	15	TRBD1
TGCAGCGTCGGTTCAACTAACTATGGCTACACCTTC	CSVGSTNYGYTF	TRBJ1-2	NA	TRBV29-1	12	NA
TGTGCCAGCAGCTTAAATCGACCCCAGGGGGAGCAGTTCTTC	CASSLNRPQGEQFF	TRBJ2-1	few	TRBV7-2	14	NA
TGTGCCAGCAGCTTACCCCCCGGACAGGCTAACTATGGCTACACCTTC	CASSLPPGQANYGYTF	TRBJ1-2	NA	TRBV5-6	16	TRBD1
TGCGCCAGCAGCTTGGGCCGAACATCAAGGGTGAGGAACTTC	CASSLGRTSRVRNF	TRBJ2-4	NA	TRBV5-1	14	NA
TGTGCCAGCTCAGTTTTCGGCACGAACACTGAAGCTTTCTTT	CASSVFGTNTEAFF	TRBJ1-1	NA	TRBV25-1	14	NA
TGCGCCAGCAGCTTGGTGGTGGGCACTTACTATAATTCACCCCTCCACTTT	CASSLVVGTYYNSPLHF	TRBJ1-6	NA	TRBV5-1	17	NA